The TCR beta chain described here comes from a study of vaccination and CD4 T cells after COVID-19. The study sequenced cultured CD4+ T cell DNA using the Oncomine TCR Beta short-read assay. Genomic DNA was isolated from cultured CD4+ T cells. TCRdb re-analysed the PCR reads in MiXCR, keeping a single row per CDR3 protein. The repertoire holds about 7,000 distinct CDR3 sequences, with approximately 31% as singletons. Germline lookup yields CDR1 DFQATT and CDR2 SNEGSKA (reference sequence). This CDR3 contains 14 residues. The V gene lost 0 bases and the J gene lost 5 bases, with 13 bases spanning the gap. Details on this clonotype: Its antigen is unidentified.

Treatment described: roughly ten-day PBMC culture with coronavirus spike peptide pools or control peptides (ViraFEST assay). CD4+ T-cell collection from the unexposed donor predated the COVID-19 pandemic (2011-2018). The sample consisted of CD4+ T cells from blood, cultured in vitro. The V gene is TRBV20-1, the J gene TRBJ1-1; D gene uncertain. This TCR derives from a human donor in good health. The chain's CDR3 is CSARDPGRPTEAFF. DNA of the CDR3: TGCAGTGCTAGAGATCCTGGACGGCCAACTGAAGCTTTCTTT.